These 26 T cell receptor beta chains share one sample of origin, sequenced in a study of response to subunit inactivated influenza vaccine. TCRdb re-analysed the RT-PCR reads in MiXCR, keeping a single row per CDR3 protein. The sample comprises 750,000 to 850,000 distinct CDR3 sequences, around 20% of which are singletons, and roughly a tenth rests with the top ten. This specimen consisted of PBMCs from blood, obtained roughly 5 days after vaccination. The receptors derive from a man aged 50-60 years who received an inactivated influenza vaccine.

The chain has TRBV6-2 or TRBV6-3 and TRBJ2-7, with D perhaps matching TRBD1 (6 bases). Germline V lookup: CDR1 MNHEY, CDR2 SVGEGT. Trimming cost V 7 bases and J 2 bases, with 18 bases left between them. There are 15 residues in the CDR3. This chain's CDR3 is CASTDLGTPTYEQYF. As DNA, the CDR3 is TGTGCCAGCACTGACCTCGGGACACCGACCTACGAGCAGTACTTC.

This clonotype was detected only a few times. J is TRBJ2-7 and V is TRBV10-3, with D tentatively TRBD2 (7 bases). Germline V CDR1 and CDR2: ENHRY, SYGVKD. V was trimmed by 7 bases and J by 1 base, leaving 14 bases between them. The CDR3 totals 14 residues. The CDR3 is CAIKGGPMSYEQYF. DNA of the CDR3: TGTGCCATCAAGGGGGGGCCTATGTCCTACGAGCAGTACTTC.

This clonotype was seen only a few times. This sequence joins TRBV20-1 and TRBJ2-7, with TRBD2 identical over 10 bases. Unmatched junction bases numbered 6, after V lost 6 bases and J lost 4 bases. The V gene's germline CDR1 is DFQATT and CDR2 SNEGSKA (reference sequence). This CDR3 is built from 13 residues. CDR3 amino acids: CSADPSGGYEQYF. Written as DNA, the CDR3 is TGCAGTGCCGATCCTAGCGGGGGTTACGAGCAGTACTTC.

This clonotype has a handful of counts. The chain combines TRBV20-1 with TRBJ2-7, with TRBD2 matching over 11 bases. The CDR3 sequence is 17 residues long. Germline V gene data show CDR1 as DFQATT and CDR2 as SNEGSKA (reference sequence). The trim removed 5 bases at V and 0 bases at J, leaving 12 bases unmatched. This CDR3 reads CSAEGGLAGGYSYEQYF. In DNA, the CDR3 is TGCAGTGCTGAGGGGGGGCTAGCGGGGGGTTACTCCTACGAGCAGTACTTC.

The chain couples TRBV2 to TRBJ2-2, with 10 bases matching TRBD2. Trimming removed 2 bases from V and 8 bases from J; junction bases left unmatched: 8. In germline, CDR1 is SNHLY, CDR2 FYNNEI. The CDR3 contains 16 residues. This CDR3 reads CASSERGTSGNGELFF. DNA for the CDR3: TGTGCCAGCAGTGAAAGGGGTACTAGCGGGAATGGGGAGCTGTTTTTT.

This clonotype occurred a few times. The CDR3 DNA is TGCGCCAGCAGCCGTGACCAGGGGGCAAGGAGCTATGGCTACACCTTC. Its protein is CASSRDQGARSYGYTF. V gene TRBV4-1 combines with J gene TRBJ1-2, with TRBD1 matching over 8 bases. Germline V lookup: CDR1 MGHRA, CDR2 YSYEKL. CDR3 length equals 16 residues. The V and J ends lost 4 bases and 4 bases, in that order; junction bases with no gene match: 11.

This clonotype was counted only a few times. The V gene is TRBV6-2 or TRBV6-3, the J gene TRBJ2-5; D might be TRBD1 (6 bases). Germline values: CDR1 MNHEY, CDR2 SVGEGT. The CDR3 is 13 residues long. The V end was cut by 6 bases, the J end by 4 bases, with 12 bases between. The CDR3 nucleotides are TGTGCCAGCAGAACGACAGGTGGAGAGACCCAGTACTTC. Translated, it gives CASRTTGGETQYF.

There are many counts of this clonotype. The V gene is TRBV12-3 or TRBV12-4, the J gene TRBJ1-1; TRBD1 might be the D (6 bases). Trimming shortened V by 2 bases and J by 13 bases, and 23 bases separated the two germline ends. The CDR3 has 15 amino acids. DNA of the CDR3: TGTGCCAGCAGTTTATCGGCTACCGGGGGGCGCCTTCATTTCTTT. Residues: CASSLSATGGRLHFF.

V and J are TRBV12-5 and TRBJ2-5; a possible D gene is TRBD1 (6 bases). The length of the CDR3 is 17 residues. With 3 bases removed from V and 7 bases from J, the gap between germline ends came to 24 bases. Germline V gene lookup returns CDR1 LGHNT and CDR2 FRNRAP. In nucleotides, the CDR3 is TGTGCTAGTGGTTTAACAACAGGGACACCCTCCCGTGGGACCCAGTACTTC. Residues: CASGLTTGTPSRGTQYF.

This clonotype was counted a few times. This chain uses TRBV6-1 with TRBJ2-1, with 10 bases lining up with TRBD1. The V segment lost 5 bases and the J segment 7 bases; nucleotides outside the gene matches: 8. This CDR3 comprises 15 residues. Germline V gene lookup returns CDR1 MNHNS and CDR2 SASEGT. CDR3 amino acids: CASSLRQGARNEQFF. CDR3 nucleotide sequence: TGTGCCAGCAGTCTCAGACAGGGGGCGAGGAATGAGCAGTTCTTC.

Only a few counts were recorded for this clonotype. V usage is TRBV28 and J usage is TRBJ2-7; D uncertain. The CDR3 consists of 12 residues. Looked up from germline, CDR1 is MDHEN and CDR2 is SYDVKM. Trimming removed 10 bases at V and 3 bases at J, with 13 bases between. The CDR3 protein is CATRQKGYEQYF. Here the CDR3 DNA reads TGTGCCACCCGACAAAAGGGCTACGAGCAGTACTTC. The full variable domain, its missing parts supplied by reference TRBV28 and TRBJ2-7, is DVKVTQSSRYLVKRTGEKVFLECVQDMDHENMFWYRQDPGLGLRLIYFSYDVKMKEKGDIPEGYSVSREKKERFSLILESASTNQTSMYLCATRQKGYEQYFGPGTRLTVT.

The J gene is TRBJ1-1, the V gene TRBV10-3; D unresolved. Trimming stripped 7 bases from V and 0 bases from J, with 15 bases between. CDR1 ENHRY and CDR2 SYGVKD come from the germline V gene. The CDR3 has 15 amino acids. The CDR3 DNA reads TGTGCCATCACGAAAGAGGGTTCCATGAACACTGAAGCTTTCTTT. This translates into CAITKEGSMNTEAFF.

This clonotype has ten or more counts. The V call is TRBV12-3 or TRBV12-4, the J call TRBJ2-1; D may be TRBD1 or TRBD2 (5 bases each). The germline V and J ends were trimmed by 8 bases and 9 bases, with 23 bases remaining between them. The CDR3 extends over 15 amino acids. The chain's CDR3 is CASGATVASRSEQFF. DNA of the CDR3: TGTGCCAGCGGGGCTACGGTGGCTAGCAGGAGTGAGCAGTTCTTC.

This clonotype has more than one count but fewer than ten. The CDR3, as DNA: TGTGCCAGCAGCGTAGGGACTAGCGGGAGGTTTGGAAATGAGCAGTTCTTC. This translates into CASSVGTSGRFGNEQFF. The genes are TRBV7-3 and TRBJ2-1; 15 bases match TRBD2. V shed 5 bases and J 7 bases; nucleotides not matched to a gene: 9. The germline CDR1 and CDR2 sequences are SGHTA and FQGTGA. The CDR3 sequence is 17 residues long.

The chain couples TRBV6-2 or TRBV6-3 to TRBJ2-6, with 9 bases aligning to TRBD2. Germline CDR1 is MNHEY and CDR2 is SVGEGT. This CDR3 spans 16 amino acids. V gave up 6 bases and J gave up 2 bases; unmatched junction bases: 5. For the CDR3, the DNA is TGTGCCAGCAGGATAGCGGGAGTAGCTGGGGCCAACGTCCTGACTTTC. Translating it yields CASRIAGVAGANVLTF.

This chain uses TRBV12-3 or TRBV12-4 with TRBJ2-2; the D gene is possibly TRBD1 (5 bases). The V end lost 5 bases, the J end lost 4 bases, and 11 bases lay between the germline ends. The CDR3 runs to 14 residues. CDR3: CASSRQTATGELFF. Here the CDR3 DNA reads TGTGCCAGCAGTCGACAGACAGCCACCGGGGAGCTGTTTTTT.

The chain is built from TRBV7-9 and TRBJ2-3; perhaps TRBD2 as D (5 bases). The ends were cut back, 2 bases at V and 9 bases at J, with 18 bases in the middle. Germline lookup yields CDR1 SEHNR and CDR2 FQNEAQ (reference sequence). This CDR3 comprises 15 residues. In nucleotides, the CDR3 is TGTGCCAGCAGCTTAAATACTCTTTCCCCGGGGACGCAGTATTTT. It yields the protein CASSLNTLSPGTQYF.

This clonotype has at least ten counts. The CDR3 DNA follows: TGTGCCAGCTCAAGCGGGGGGGCCTTAGAGACCCAGTACTTC. Translated, it gives CASSSGGALETQYF. The gene calls are TRBV4-2 and TRBJ2-5; 10 bases agree with TRBD2. Germline loops: CDR1 LGHNA, CDR2 YNFKEQ. The CDR3 sequence is 14 residues long. V dropped 8 bases and J dropped 4; count of bases not matched to a gene: 7.

This rearrangement joins TRBV9 to TRBJ2-3, with D perhaps TRBD2 (6 bases). Trimming removed 3 bases at V and 0 bases at J, with 14 bases between. CDR1 is SGDLS, CDR2 YYNGEE, per germline. This CDR3 has 16 residues. The CDR3 coding sequence is TGTGCCAGCAGCGCGTTGGGGGGAGGTAGCACAGATACGCAGTATTTT. Its protein is CASSALGGGSTDTQYF.

This clonotype was seen more than once but under ten times. V usage is TRBV15 and J usage is TRBJ2-3, with D hard to call. The CDR3 sequence is 13 residues long. V lost 3 bases and J 2 bases, leaving 6 bases between the germline ends. The germline gives CDR1 LNHNV, CDR2 YYDKDF (reference sequence). The CDR3 reads CATSSGHTDTQYF. The CDR3, as DNA: TGTGCCACCAGCAGCGGCCACACAGATACGCAGTATTTT.

The V call is TRBV25-1, the J call TRBJ2-5; TRBD2 might be the D (6 bases). Trimming shortened V by 5 bases and J by 3 bases, and 10 bases separated the two germline ends. There are 13 residues in the CDR3. Germline V gene lookup returns CDR1 MGHDK and CDR2 SYGVNS. The CDR3 DNA is TGTGCCAGCAGTAAGAGACTAGAAGAGACCCAGTACTTC. This gives the protein CASSKRLEETQYF.

This clonotype came up a few times. In nucleotides, the CDR3 is TGTGCCAGCAGGGACCGACAGGGTACCACGCAGTATTTT. Protein product: CASRDRQGTTQYF. This chain joins TRBV7-8 and TRBJ2-3; TRBD1 agrees at 7 bases. Trimming cost V 6 bases and J 9 bases; bases outside gene matches: 9. This CDR3 spans 13 amino acids. Germline V gives CDR1 SGHVS, CDR2 FQNEAQ.

This clonotype turned up a few times. The chain carries TRBV27 and TRBJ2-5; possibly TRBD1 for D (6 bases). Looked up from germline, CDR1 is MNHEY and CDR2 is SMNVEV (reference sequence). The CDR3 consists of 16 residues. Trimming removed 5 bases from V and 0 bases from J, with 16 bases in between. The CDR3 sequence: CASSKLDSMYQETQYF. The CDR3 DNA reads TGTGCCAGCAGTAAACTGGACAGCATGTACCAAGAGACCCAGTACTTC.

The table lists this clonotype with many counts. The chain combines TRBV29-1 with TRBJ1-1, with D perhaps matching TRBD1 (6 bases). Germline V CDR1 and CDR2: SQVTM, ANQGSEA. Deletions cut 6 bases from V and 3 bases from J, with 14 bases between. CDR3 length: 13 amino acids. The CDR3 nucleotides read TGCAGCGTGGTACGTTACAGGGACACTGAAGCTTTCTTT. Translation: CSVVRYRDTEAFF.

This clonotype has a count of ten or more. This rearrangement joins TRBV18 to TRBJ1-2; D not resolved. V lost 6 bases, J lost 1 base, and 18 bases lay in between. The CDR3 spans 16 residues. Germline CDR1 is KGHSH and CDR2 is LQKENI. CDR3 bases: TGTGCCAGCTCCCAACGTTCGGCAGGCCATAACTATGGCTACACCTTC. Amino acids: CASSQRSAGHNYGYTF.

This chain connects TRBV5-1 to TRBJ2-7; D may be TRBD2 (6 bases). Looked up from germline, CDR1 is SGHRS and CDR2 is YFSETQ. Trimming removed 7 bases from V and 3 bases from J, with 17 bases in between. The CDR3 has 14 residues. The CDR3 DNA sequence: TGCGCCAGCGGCCTCCTGTACGGGGGCTACGAGCAGTACTTC. It specifies CASGLLYGGYEQYF. Variable domain in full (rest from reference TRBV5-1 and TRBJ2-7): KAGVTQTPRYLIKTRGQQVTLSCSPISGHRSVSWYQQTPGQGLQFLFEYFSETQRNKGNFPGRFSGRQFSNSRSEMNVSTLELGDSALYLCASGLLYGGYEQYFGPGTRLTVT.